This entry lists 28 T cell receptor beta chains sequenced from one sample in a study of blood T cell repertoires in COVID-19. The method was immunoSEQ multiplex PCR; TCRdb's version includes in-frame clones alone and lacks a portion of them. The repertoire consists of 250,000 to 400,000 clones, with 70% to 90% occurring once and the leading ten covering roughly 1.7%. The sequencing input was peripheral blood. The origin of the receptors is a woman in her twenties or thirties with COVID-19, enrolled during active disease.

The chain is built from TRBV5-8 and TRBJ1-2, with TRBD1 identical over 7 bases. Trimming at V came to 6 bases and at J to 1 base, leaving 6 bases not matched to a gene. Germline V gives CDR1 SGHTS, CDR2 YDEGEE. The CDR3 loop spans 14 amino acids. CDR3 region: CASNPTGFNYGYTF. CDR3 DNA: TGTGCCAGCAACCCGACAGGGTTTAACTATGGCTACACCTTC. Full variable domain (remainder filled in from reference TRBV5-8 and TRBJ1-2): EAGVTQSPTHLIKTRGQQATLRCSPISGHTSVYWYQQALGLGLQFLLWYDEGEERNRGNFPPRFSGRQFPNYSSELNVNALELEDSALYLCASNPTGFNYGYTFGSGTRLTVV.

V gene TRBV29-1 combines with J gene TRBJ2-1; TRBD2 agrees at 9 bases. The V gene's germline CDR1 is SQVTM and CDR2 ANQGSEA. V dropped 3 bases and J dropped 7; count of bases not matched to a gene: 7. The CDR3 loop spans 14 amino acids. CDR3 in amino acids: CSVDSGLAINEQFF. As DNA, the CDR3 is TGCAGCGTTGATAGCGGACTAGCGATAAATGAGCAGTTCTTC.

The J gene is TRBJ1-5, the V gene TRBV18, with 11 bases lining up with TRBD1. Losses at the gene ends were 5 bases for V and 6 bases for J; bases not matched to a gene: 3. The CDR3 spans 14 residues. Germline V gives CDR1 KGHSH, CDR2 LQKENI. The CDR3 DNA reads as TGTGCCAGCTCAACGGGACAGGGGGTTCAGCCCCAGCATTTT. Protein sequence: CASSTGQGVQPQHF.

CDR3 sequence (DNA): TGCGCCAGCAGCTCAAAACCGACAGGGGGGGTCACCGGGGAGCTGTTTTTT. It is translated as CASSSKPTGGVTGELFF. The chain links TRBV5-1 to TRBJ2-2, with 9 nucleotides matching TRBD1. Germline loops: CDR1 SGHRS, CDR2 YFSETQ. This CDR3 has 17 amino acids. V was pared by 3 bases and J by 4 bases, with 10 bases of the junction left unmatched.

The V call is TRBV6-6, the J call TRBJ2-7; TRBD1 matches 10 bases. The J segment lost 2 bases and the V segment lost 4 bases, leaving 8 bases of the junction unmatched. CDR1 is MNHNY, CDR2 SVGAGI, per germline (reference sequence). There are 16 residues in the CDR3. CDR3 in DNA: TGTGCCAGCAGTTTAAGACAGGGGGCGCCCCCCTACGAGCAGTACTTC. Translation gives CASSLRQGAPPYEQYF.

This chain uses TRBV7-9 with TRBJ1-4; 8 bases map to TRBD1. The germline V gene has CDR1 SEHNR and CDR2 FQNEAQ (reference sequence). CDR3 length equals 15 residues. V lost 6 bases, J lost 4 bases, and 7 bases stayed unmatched. The CDR3 nucleotides read TGTGCCAGCAGGGTCGGACAGGGCTTTAATGAAAAACTGTTTTTT. Residues: CASRVGQGFNEKLFF.

This chain uses TRBV5-4 with TRBJ1-6, with a possible D match to TRBD1 (5 bases). The CDR3 consists of 15 residues. Germline V gene sequence: CDR1 SGHNT, CDR2 YYREEE (reference sequence). The V end was cut by 2 bases, the J end by 5 bases, with 11 bases between. This CDR3 is CASSFGGSNNSPLHF. The CDR3 DNA reads as TGTGCCAGCAGCTTCGGGGGGTCGAATAATTCACCCCTCCACTTT.

Worth noting for this clone: This sequence may be a read error, since a much larger clone differs from it by one base. The same CDR3 also results from other DNA sequences found in this sample. The chain is built from TRBV6-1 and TRBJ2-1, with 10 bases identical to TRBD2. After removal of 2 bases from V and 2 bases from J, the junction contained 0 bases not matched to a gene. Germline CDR1 MNHNS, CDR2 SASEGT. This CDR3 is 15 amino acids long. The CDR3 DNA reads TGTGCCAGCAGTGAAACTAGCGGGGCCTACAATGAGCAGTTCTTC. Its protein product is CASSETSGAYNEQFF.

This chain connects TRBV6-5 to TRBJ1-6; D remains unclear. Trimming stripped 7 bases from V and 7 bases from J, with 8 bases between. Germline CDR1 reads MNHEY; CDR2 reads SVGAGI. This CDR3 has 12 amino acids. CDR3 amino acids: CASTEVNSPLHF. CDR3 bases: TGTGCCAGCACGGAGGTGAATTCACCCCTCCACTTT.

This chain uses TRBV9 with TRBJ2-1; 7 nucleotides align to TRBD1. Losses at the gene ends were 4 bases for V and 1 base for J; bases not matched to a gene: 5. Germline-derived CDR1 and CDR2 are SGDLS and YYNGEE. This CDR3 comprises 15 residues. The CDR3 DNA follows: TGTGCCAGCAGCCTTCTGGGACAGTCCTACAATGAGCAGTTCTTC. Encoded protein: CASSLLGQSYNEQFF.

This rearrangement joins TRBV5-5 to TRBJ2-7; 8 bases fit TRBD1. The trim removed 6 bases at V and 2 bases at J, leaving 7 bases unmatched. The CDR3 has 14 residues. Germline V gene lookup returns CDR1 SGHKS and CDR2 YYEKEE (reference sequence). The CDR3 protein is CASTLSTGAYEQYV. DNA for the CDR3: TGTGCCAGCACCCTGTCGACAGGGGCCTACGAGCAGTACGTC.

The chain recombines TRBV14 with TRBJ2-5; 7 nucleotides align to TRBD2. The CDR3 has 13 residues. Looked up from germline, CDR1 is SGHDN and CDR2 is FVKESK. V lost 6 bases and J lost 11; bases outside the gene matches: 12. CDR3 DNA: TGTGCCAGCAGGACGAGCGGGGCGCAGTTTCAGTACTTC. Protein sequence: CASRTSGAQFQYF.

V usage is TRBV2 and J usage is TRBJ1-3, with D maybe TRBD1 (6 bases). The germline CDR1 and CDR2 sequences are SNHLY and FYNNEI. V lost 8 bases and J 6 bases, leaving 20 bases between the germline ends. The CDR3 consists of 15 residues. CDR3 region: CASREDAGTSNTIYF. The CDR3 DNA reads as TGTGCCAGCCGAGAGGATGCCGGGACATCAAACACCATATATTTT.

This chain connects TRBV4-1 to TRBJ1-5; D remains unclear. The CDR3 extends over 13 amino acids. V lost 1 base and J lost 9, with 10 bases in between. From germline, CDR1 is MGHRA and CDR2 YSYEKL. CDR3 loop: CASSQGEPSPQHF. The CDR3, as DNA: TGCGCCAGCAGCCAAGGGGAGCCCTCGCCCCAGCATTTT.

The CDR3 sequence is CASSQGERAYTEAFF. In DNA, the CDR3 is TGCGCCAGCAGCCAAGGGGAGAGGGCGTACACTGAAGCTTTCTTT. The chain uses TRBV4-3 and TRBJ1-1; D is undetermined. Germline CDR1 LGHNA, CDR2 YSLEER. V lost 1 base and J lost 3, with 12 bases in between. The CDR3 length is 15 residues.

The rearrangement uses TRBV7-9 and TRBJ1-4; weak D call: TRBD1 (5 bases). The CDR3 consists of 16 residues. V dropped 0 bases and J dropped 3 bases, with 11 bases sitting between them. Germline V lookup: CDR1 SEHNR, CDR2 FQNEAQ (reference sequence). In DNA form, the CDR3 reads TGTGCCAGCAGCTTAGCATGGCAGGGCGCTAATGAAAAACTGTTTTTT. Protein sequence: CASSLAWQGANEKLFF.

CDR3 DNA sequence: TGTGCCAGCACCGAGACAGGAGGCAACAATGAGCAGTTCTTC. It yields the protein CASTETGGNNEQFF. V is TRBV28 and J is TRBJ2-1; tentatively, D is TRBD1 (6 bases). Trimming pared 7 bases from V and 5 bases from J, leaving 15 bases between. In germline, CDR1 is MDHEN, CDR2 SYDVKM. The CDR3 spans 14 residues.

This sequence joins TRBV18 and TRBJ1-5, with TRBD1 matching over 11 bases. Trimming cost V 1 base and J 3 bases; bases outside gene matches: 5. Germline V lookup: CDR1 KGHSH, CDR2 LQKENI. The CDR3 extends over 17 amino acids. CDR3 in amino acids: CASSPRGTGGPNQPQHF. Here the CDR3 DNA reads TGTGCCAGCTCACCACGGGGGACAGGGGGACCCAATCAGCCCCAGCATTTT.

The genes are TRBV5-5 and TRBJ2-6, with 12 bases that match TRBD1. The CDR3 totals 18 residues. The germline gives CDR1 SGHKS, CDR2 YYEKEE (reference sequence). The ends lost 7 bases at V and 4 bases at J; junction bases unmatched: 12. The DNA of the CDR3 is TGTGCCAGCGGCCGGGACAGGGGGCCCGCTAAAGGGGCCAACGTCCTGACTTTC. It encodes CASGRDRGPAKGANVLTF.

The V and J genes are TRBV12-3 or TRBV12-4 and TRBJ2-2; perhaps TRBD2 as D (5 bases). V lost 11 bases and J lost 5, with 9 bases in between. CDR3 length equals 11 residues. Written as DNA, the CDR3 is TGTGCCGTCAGGAGGACCGGGGAGCTGTTTTTT. Its translation is CAVRRTGELFF.

This sequence joins TRBV5-6 and TRBJ1-1; the match to TRBD1 covers 7 bases. The junction had 4 bases not matched to a gene; V was cut back by 7 bases and J by 1 base. Germline lookup yields CDR1 SGHDT and CDR2 YYEEEE. This CDR3 contains 13 residues. The CDR3 protein is CASEQGRNTEAFF. CDR3 DNA: TGTGCCAGCGAACAGGGGCGGAACACTGAAGCTTTCTTT. The full variable domain, completed using reference TRBV5-6 and TRBJ1-1, is DAGVTQSPTHLIKTRGQQVTLRCSPKSGHDTVSWYQQALGQGPQFIFQYYEEEERQRGNFPDRFSGHQFPNYSSELNVNALLLGDSALYLCASEQGRNTEAFFGQGTRLTVV.

V gene TRBV4-1 combines with J gene TRBJ1-3; D is ambiguous. Trimming removed 1 base from V and 0 bases from J, with 7 bases in between. The CDR3 extends over 15 amino acids. Germline assignment: CDR1 MGHRA and CDR2 YSYEKL. The CDR3 region is CASSQVRLSGNTIYF. In nucleotides, the CDR3 is TGCGCCAGCAGCCAAGTCAGACTCTCTGGAAACACCATATATTTT.

The chain has TRBV7-8 and TRBJ2-5, with TRBD2 matching over 8 bases. The germline V gene encodes CDR1 SGHVS and CDR2 FQNEAQ. The CDR3 length is 15 residues. Trimming removed 5 bases from V and 4 bases from J; junction bases left unmatched: 9. The CDR3 DNA sequence: TGTGCCAGCAGCCCCGGGGAGCGGGGGAGAGAGACCCAGTACTTC. This encodes CASSPGERGRETQYF.

The CDR3 DNA sequence: TGTGCCAGCAGCCCCCAACAGGGGAATGAAAAACTGTTTTTT. Translated, it gives CASSPQQGNEKLFF. This chain connects TRBV7-9 to TRBJ1-4; 7 bases line up with TRBD1. This CDR3 contains 14 residues. In germline, CDR1 is SEHNR, CDR2 FQNEAQ (reference sequence). V dropped 5 bases and J dropped 5; count of bases not matched to a gene: 5.

CDR3 amino acids: CATLSRDRGFRELFF. CDR3 sequence (DNA): TGTGCCACCCTCTCCCGGGACAGGGGTTTCCGGGAGCTGTTTTTT. The rearrangement uses TRBV19 and TRBJ2-2; 10 bases match TRBD1. Germline V gene sequence: CDR1 LNHDA, CDR2 SQIVND (reference sequence). This CDR3 comprises 15 residues. J lost 9 bases, V lost 10 bases, and 14 bases had no gene match.

This chain joins TRBV9 and TRBJ1-5, with 7 bases fitting TRBD1. The CDR3 is 14 amino acids. The junction had 5 bases not matched to a gene; V was cut back by 3 bases and J by 5 bases. The germline V gene has CDR1 SGDLS and CDR2 YYNGEE. This CDR3 reads CASSDGDRDQPQHF. In DNA form, the CDR3 reads TGTGCCAGCAGCGATGGGGACAGAGATCAGCCCCAGCATTTT.

V is TRBV10-3 and J is TRBJ2-1; 10 bases are shared with TRBD1. Trimming took 3 bases from V and 5 from J; bases not matched to a gene: 4. CDR3 length: 15 amino acids. From germline, CDR1 is ENHRY and CDR2 SYGVKD. CDR3 residues: CAISDTGTGDNEQFF. CDR3 nucleotides: TGTGCCATCAGTGACACCGGGACAGGGGACAATGAGCAGTTCTTC.

The V call is TRBV5-1, the J call TRBJ2-6; TRBD1 matches 7 bases. The CDR3 has 18 amino acids. Germline lookup yields CDR1 SGHRS and CDR2 YFSETQ. With V trimmed by 3 bases and J by 0 bases, 9 bases remained unmatched. The CDR3, as DNA: TGCGCCAGCAGCTCACAGGGGACGCCCAGCTCTGGGGCCAACGTCCTGACTTTC. Protein: CASSSQGTPSSGANVLTF.